Below are 4 T cell receptor beta chains sequenced from a single sample in a study of long-term antiretroviral therapy in people with HIV. The assay used was immunoSEQ (version v3.0), run at survey level. Sequencing used immunoSEQ multiplex PCR; TCRdb keeps in-frame clones, though not all of them. The sample records about 10,000 clones, roughly four fifths being singletons. The sample here was unsorted PBMCs, taken 0.7 years after starting antiretroviral therapy. Every receptor here comes from a middle-aged man with HIV.

This rearrangement joins TRBV11-2 to TRBJ2-5; tentatively, D is TRBD1 (5 bases). This CDR3 region has 14 residues. Germline V CDR1 and CDR2: SGHAT, FQNNGV. V gave up 1 base and J gave up 1 base, with 7 bases separating them. This CDR3 reads CASSLGGGQETQYF. CDR3 nucleotide sequence: TGTGCCAGCAGCTTAGGGGGCGGCCAAGAGACCCAGTACTTC.

V and J are TRBV27 and TRBJ1-5, with D uncertain. The CDR3 is made up of 13 amino acids. Germline assignment: CDR1 MNHEY and CDR2 SMNVEV (reference sequence). Between the trimmed V and J ends, which lost 6 bases and 0 bases, there was a span of 6 bases. The CDR3 nucleotides read TGTGCCAGCAGCGATCATAGCAATCAGCCCCAGCATTTT. It translates to CASSDHSNQPQHF.

The V call is TRBV6-5, the J call TRBJ2-1; 9 nucleotides line up with TRBD2. This CDR3 is built from 15 residues. Germline lookup yields CDR1 MNHEY and CDR2 SVGAGI. Germline trimming cut 0 bases from V and 7 bases from J; bases unmatched to any gene: 4. CDR3 nucleotide sequence: TGTGCCAGCAGTTACTCTGATAGCGGGAGAAATGAGCAGTTCTTC. Translated: CASSYSDSGRNEQFF.

The chain carries TRBV10-2 and TRBJ2-4; no clear D. Per germline, CDR1 WSHSY and CDR2 SAAADI. The V end was cut by 5 bases, the J end by 7 bases, with 6 bases between. This CDR3 is built from 11 residues. CDR3 loop: CASSQENIQYF. The CDR3, as DNA: TGCGCCAGCAGTCAGGAGAACATTCAGTACTTC.